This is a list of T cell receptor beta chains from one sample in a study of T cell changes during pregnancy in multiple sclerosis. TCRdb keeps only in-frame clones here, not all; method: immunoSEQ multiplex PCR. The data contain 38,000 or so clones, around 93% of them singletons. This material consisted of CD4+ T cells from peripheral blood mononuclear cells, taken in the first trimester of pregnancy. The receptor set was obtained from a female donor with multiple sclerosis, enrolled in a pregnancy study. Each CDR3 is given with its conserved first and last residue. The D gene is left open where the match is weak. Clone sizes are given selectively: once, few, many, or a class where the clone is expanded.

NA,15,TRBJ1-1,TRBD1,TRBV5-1,CASRSEDRGRAEAFF,TGCGCCAGCAGGTCTGAGGACAGGGGGAGGGCTGAAGCTTTCTTT
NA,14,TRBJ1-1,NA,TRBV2,CASRSGLRTPKAFF,TGTGCCAGCAGATCGGGACTCCGAACCCCAAAAGCTTTCTTT
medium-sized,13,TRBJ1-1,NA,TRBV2,CASRKDSQGEAFF,TGTGCCAGCAGAAAAGACAGCCAAGGTGAAGCTTTCTTT
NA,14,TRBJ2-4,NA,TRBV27,CASSFLGSQWIQYF,TGTGCCAGCAGCTTCCTGGGCAGCCAGTGGATTCAGTACTTC
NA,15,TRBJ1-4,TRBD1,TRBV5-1,CASSLEGTGAEKLFF,TGCGCCAGCAGCTTGGAGGGGACAGGAGCCGAAAAACTGTTTTTT
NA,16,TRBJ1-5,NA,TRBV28,CASRSSGEGSNQPQHF,TGTGCCAGCAGGTCCTCGGGGGAGGGCAGCAATCAGCCCCAGCATTTT
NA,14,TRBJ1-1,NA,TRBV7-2,CASSAQGSGTEAFF,TGTGCCAGCAGCGCCCAGGGAAGTGGCACTGAAGCTTTCTTT
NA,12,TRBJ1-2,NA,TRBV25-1,CASSENFNGYTF,TGTGCCAGCAGTGAAAATTTCAATGGCTACACCTTC
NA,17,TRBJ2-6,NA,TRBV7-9,CASSFMPVTSGANVLTF,TGTGCCAGCAGCTTTATGCCAGTCACCTCTGGGGCCAACGTCCTGACTTTC
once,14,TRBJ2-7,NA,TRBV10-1,CASSEGGRWAEQYF,TGCGCCAGCAGTGAGGGTGGCCGTTGGGCCGAGCAGTACTTC
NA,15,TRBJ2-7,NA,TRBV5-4,CASSSPSGSSWEQYF,TGTGCCAGCAGCTCTCCCTCCGGGTCCTCCTGGGAGCAGTACTTC
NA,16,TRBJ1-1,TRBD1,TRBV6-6,CASTTGTGVGNTEAFF,TGTGCCAGCACTACCGGGACAGGCGTCGGGAACACTGAAGCTTTCTTT
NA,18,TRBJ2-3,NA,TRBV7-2,CASSTTTARVRSTDTQYF,TGTGCCAGCAGCACTACGACTGCGAGGGTACGAAGCACAGATACGCAGTATTTT
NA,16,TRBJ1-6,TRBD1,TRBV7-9,CASSLTALRGPSSLHF,TGTGCCAGCAGCTTAACGGCGCTCAGGGGGCCTTCAAGCCTCCACTTT
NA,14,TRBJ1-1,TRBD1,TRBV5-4,CASSHGTGDTEAFF,TGTGCCAGCAGCCACGGGACAGGGGACACTGAAGCTTTCTTT
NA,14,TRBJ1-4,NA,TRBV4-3,CASSQTATNEKLFF,TGCGCCAGCAGCCAGACAGCAACTAATGAAAAACTGTTTTTT
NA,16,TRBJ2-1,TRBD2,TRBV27,CASSPRALATSNEQFF,TGTGCCAGCAGCCCAAGGGCACTAGCGACTTCCAATGAGCAGTTCTTC
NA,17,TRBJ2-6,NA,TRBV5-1,CASSLAGRFSGANVLTF,TGCGCCAGCAGCTTGGCAGGGCGGTTCTCTGGGGCCAACGTCCTGACTTTC
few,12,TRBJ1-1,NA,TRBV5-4,CASSFMGRGAFF,TGTGCCAGCAGCTTTATGGGCCGGGGAGCTTTCTTT
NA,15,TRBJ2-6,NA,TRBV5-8,CASSLGVPGANVLTF,TGTGCCAGCAGCTTGGGAGTACCTGGGGCCAACGTCCTGACTTTC
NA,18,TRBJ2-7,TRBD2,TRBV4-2,CASSQFLGTSGQSYEQYF,TGTGCCAGCAGCCAGTTTCTTGGTACTAGCGGTCAGTCCTACGAGCAGTACTTC
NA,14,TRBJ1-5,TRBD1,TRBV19,CATWDRGRNQPQHF,TGTGCCACCTGGGACAGGGGAAGGAATCAGCCCCAGCATTTT
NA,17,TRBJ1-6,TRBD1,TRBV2,CASSGGDRGSYNSPLHF,TGTGCCAGCAGCGGAGGGGACAGGGGATCCTATAATTCACCCCTCCACTTT
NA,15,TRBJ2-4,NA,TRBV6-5,CASSHRGLEENIQYF,TGTGCCAGCAGTCACAGGGGACTAGAAGAAAACATTCAGTACTTC
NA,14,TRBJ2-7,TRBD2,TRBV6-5,CASGRSGGAYEQYF,TGTGCCAGCGGACGTAGCGGGGGGGCTTACGAGCAGTACTTC
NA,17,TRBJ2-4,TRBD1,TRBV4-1,CASSQDAPGQEKNIQYF,TGCGCCAGCAGCCAAGACGCCCCGGGACAGGAGAAAAACATTCAGTACTTC
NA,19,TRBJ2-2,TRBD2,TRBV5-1,CASSWRPSGLATYTGELFF,TGCGCCAGCAGCTGGAGACCCTCCGGACTAGCAACTTACACCGGGGAGCTGTTTTTT
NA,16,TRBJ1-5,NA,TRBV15,CATSRDFTGSNQPQHF,TGTGCCACCAGCAGAGATTTCACGGGTAGCAATCAGCCCCAGCATTTT
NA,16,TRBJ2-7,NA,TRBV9,CASSVGSGGQAYEQYF,TGTGCCAGCAGCGTAGGGTCGGGGGGCCAGGCCTACGAGCAGTACTTC
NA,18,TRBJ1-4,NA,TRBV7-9,CASSFPGSLHRTNEKLFF,TGTGCCAGCAGCTTTCCGGGATCCCTACATAGGACTAATGAAAAACTGTTTTTT
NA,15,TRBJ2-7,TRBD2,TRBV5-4,CASSDGTTAFYEQYF,TGTGCCAGCAGCGATGGGACTACTGCATTCTACGAGCAGTACTTC
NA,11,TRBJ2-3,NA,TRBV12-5,CASGSTDTQYF,TGTGCTAGTGGTTCGACAGATACGCAGTATTTT
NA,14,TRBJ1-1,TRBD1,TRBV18,CASSPLDRATEAFF,TGTGCCAGCTCACCTTTGGACAGGGCCACTGAAGCTTTCTTT
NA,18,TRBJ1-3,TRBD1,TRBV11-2,CASSRRQGIALDGNTIYF,TGTGCCAGCAGCCGACGACAGGGGATAGCACTGGATGGAAACACCATATATTTT
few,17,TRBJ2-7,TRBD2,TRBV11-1,CASSYTGTSARSYEQYF,TGTGCCAGCAGCTATACAGGGACTAGCGCTCGCTCCTACGAGCAGTACTTC
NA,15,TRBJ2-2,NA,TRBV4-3,CASSQEGLATGELFF,TGCGCCAGCAGCCAAGAAGGACTGGCGACCGGGGAGCTGTTTTTT
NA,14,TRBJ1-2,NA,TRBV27,CASRTKDVEGGYTF,TGTGCCAGCAGGACTAAAGATGTGGAGGGTGGCTACACCTTC
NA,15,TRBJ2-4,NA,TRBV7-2,CASSLAGSLKDIQYF,TGTGCCAGCAGCTTAGCGGGCAGCCTGAAGGACATTCAGTACTTC
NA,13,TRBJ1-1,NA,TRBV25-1,CASIAGGRGEAFF,TGTGCCAGCATAGCGGGAGGAAGGGGTGAAGCTTTCTTT
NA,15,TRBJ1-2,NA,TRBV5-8,CASSSTGSGNYGYTF,TGTGCCAGCAGTTCGACAGGTTCCGGAAACTATGGCTACACCTTC
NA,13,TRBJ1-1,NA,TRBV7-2,CASSFGGSTEAFF,TGTGCCAGCAGCTTCGGGGGTAGCACTGAAGCTTTCTTT
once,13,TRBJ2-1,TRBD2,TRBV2,CASSGGLGNEQFF,TGTGCCAGCAGTGGAGGACTAGGCAATGAGCAGTTCTTC
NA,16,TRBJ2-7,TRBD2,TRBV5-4,CASSKAGGLVGYEQYF,TGTGCCAGCAGCAAAGCGGGGGGCCTTGTAGGATACGAGCAGTACTTC
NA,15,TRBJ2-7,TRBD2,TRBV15,CATSRDLSGTYEQYF,TGTGCCACCAGCAGAGACCTTAGCGGGACCTACGAGCAGTACTTC
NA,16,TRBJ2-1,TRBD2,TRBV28,CASSSIAGGASWEQFF,TGTGCCAGCAGTTCGATAGCGGGAGGCGCATCTTGGGAGCAGTTCTTC